These 27 T cell receptor beta chains were sequenced from one sample in a study of early stage breast cancer tumors. Sequencing was performed with immunoSEQ multiplex PCR; in TCRdb, only in-frame clones are kept and a portion is missing. The table shows some 24,000 clones, with roughly 64% occurring only once. The sequenced sample was breast tumor tissue. These receptors were collected from a person in their 60s with breast cancer.

The chain uses TRBV7-2 and TRBJ1-1; unclear D gene. Looked up from germline, CDR1 is SGHTA and CDR2 is FQGNSA. There are 15 residues in the CDR3. V lost 1 base and J lost 7, with 16 bases in between. Written as DNA, the CDR3 is TGTGCCAGCAGCTTAGTAACTCGGCACGGGATTGAAGCTTTCTTT. It yields the protein CASSLVTRHGIEAFF.

This clone was seen a few times. For the CDR3, the DNA is TGTGCCAGCAGCCAAGAAATGAGCGGGGAGCTGTTTTTT. It specifies CASSQEMSGELFF. The chain couples TRBV14 to TRBJ2-2; D is unresolved. CDR1 is SGHDN and CDR2 is FVKESK in the germline V gene. The CDR3 covers 13 residues. V lost 0 bases, J lost 7 bases, and 6 bases lay in between.

The chain has TRBV29-1 and TRBJ1-4; TRBD1 might be the D (5 bases). The germline V gene encodes CDR1 SQVTM and CDR2 ANQGSEA. V was cut by 7 bases and J by 4 bases, with 10 bases left in between. This CDR3 is 12 amino acids long. The CDR3, as DNA: TGCAGCGGCAGGGACTTTAATGAAAAACTGTTTTTT. Translation gives CSGRDFNEKLFF.

This chain connects TRBV18 to TRBJ1-1; possible D gene TRBD1, 5 bases. The CDR3 is 14 amino acids. Germline CDR1 reads KGHSH; CDR2 reads LQKENI. V shed 3 bases and J shed 2 bases, with 10 bases lying between them. The CDR3 loop reads CASSPQGTNTEAFF. The CDR3 DNA sequence: TGTGCCAGCTCACCCCAGGGCACAAACACTGAAGCTTTCTTT.

This sequence joins TRBV19 and TRBJ2-3, with 8 bases lining up with TRBD2. V trimming: 5 bases; J trimming: 2 bases; junction bases outside the gene matches: 6. CDR3 length equals 15 residues. Germline assignment: CDR1 LNHDA and CDR2 SQIVND (reference sequence). The CDR3 DNA is TGTGCCAGTAGTTTTCTAGCGGGCCTCACAGATACGCAGTATTTT. Translating gives CASSFLAGLTDTQYF.

The rearrangement links TRBV5-6 to TRBJ2-5; TRBD2 might be the D (6 bases). This CDR3 has 16 amino acids. V was trimmed by 0 bases and J by 5 bases, leaving 17 bases between them. Germline lookup yields CDR1 SGHDT and CDR2 YYEEEE. The CDR3 DNA reads as TGTGCCAGCAGCTTGGTGGCCGGGAGCGGTTTTGAGACCCAGTACTTC. This encodes CASSLVAGSGFETQYF. The entire variable domain, with the rest obtained from reference TRBV5-6 and TRBJ2-5, is as follows: DAGVTQSPTHLIKTRGQQVTLRCSPKSGHDTVSWYQQALGQGPQFIFQYYEEEERQRGNFPDRFSGHQFPNYSSELNVNALLLGDSALYLCASSLVAGSGFETQYFGPGTRLLVL.

The rearrangement joins TRBV5-1 to TRBJ1-1, with 7 bases matching TRBD1. The germline V gene encodes CDR1 SGHRS and CDR2 YFSETQ. The trim removed 1 base at V and 0 bases at J, leaving 3 bases unmatched. This CDR3 contains 15 residues. The CDR3 bases are TGCGCCAGCAGCTTGACGGGACAGCTGAACACTGAAGCTTTCTTT. This encodes CASSLTGQLNTEAFF.

The V gene is TRBV20-1, the J gene TRBJ2-2; D is perhaps TRBD1 (5 bases). Trimming pared 3 bases from V and 7 bases from J, leaving 6 bases between. Germline values: CDR1 DFQATT, CDR2 SNEGSKA (reference sequence). The CDR3 is made up of 11 amino acids. The CDR3 DNA is TGCAGTGCTAGGGGGCACGGGGAGCTGTTTTTT. As protein: CSARGHGELFF.

V is TRBV19 and J is TRBJ1-2, with 8 bases fitting TRBD1. The ends lost 6 bases at V and 7 bases at J; junction bases unmatched: 13. The CDR3 runs to 15 residues. The V gene's germline CDR1 is LNHDA and CDR2 SQIVND (reference sequence). CDR3 nucleotide sequence: TGTGCCAGTAGCAGCCCTCGCGGACAGGGTCTTGGCTACACCTTC. It translates to CASSSPRGQGLGYTF.

This chain uses TRBV10-3 with TRBJ2-3; TRBD1 matches at 8 bases. Germline CDR1 and CDR2: ENHRY and SYGVKD. V gave up 10 bases and J gave up 1 base; unmatched junction bases: 7. CDR3 length equals 14 residues. The CDR3 DNA is TGTGCCACCATCCCGGGACAGGGCACAGATACGCAGTATTTT. Amino acid sequence: CATIPGQGTDTQYF.

The chain couples TRBV5-1 to TRBJ2-7, with a tentative D call TRBD2 (6 bases). CDR1 is SGHRS and CDR2 is YFSETQ in the germline V gene. V was cut by 3 bases and J by 1 base, with 11 bases left in between. This CDR3 is built from 14 residues. CDR3 bases: TGCGCCAGCAGCTACCGGGACTTTTCCTACGAGCAGTACTTC. It translates to CASSYRDFSYEQYF.

J is TRBJ2-2 and V is TRBV5-4; the D gene is possibly TRBD2 (5 bases). The CDR3 runs 15 residues. Germline V CDR1 and CDR2: SGHNT, YYREEE (reference sequence). V was pared by 4 bases and J by 3 bases, with 13 bases between. The CDR3 sequence: CASSMRRLDTGELFF. The CDR3 bases are TGTGCCAGCAGCATGAGGAGGTTGGACACCGGGGAGCTGTTTTTT.

The rearrangement joins TRBV7-9 to TRBJ2-3; the D gene is possibly TRBD2 (6 bases). CDR1 and CDR2 (germline): SEHNR, FQNEAQ (reference sequence). Trimming stripped 1 base from V and 2 bases from J, with 7 bases between. This CDR3 region has 14 residues. The CDR3: CASSLVAVTDTQYF. DNA for the CDR3: TGTGCCAGCAGCTTAGTAGCGGTCACAGATACGCAGTATTTT.

The J gene is TRBJ1-2, the V gene TRBV15, with D hard to call. The germline CDR1 and CDR2 sequences are LNHNV and YYDKDF (reference sequence). Trimming cost V 0 bases and J 5 bases, with 10 bases left between them. CDR3 length equals 14 residues. The CDR3 reads CATSRDESGYGYTF. The CDR3 DNA reads as TGTGCCACCAGCAGAGATGAGTCCGGGTATGGCTACACCTTC.

The V call is TRBV27, the J call TRBJ2-5; 14 bases align to TRBD2. Germline V gives CDR1 MNHEY, CDR2 SMNVEV (reference sequence). The V gene end was trimmed by 5 bases and the J gene end by 5 bases; junction bases not matched to a gene: 4. The CDR3 is made up of 15 amino acids. CDR3 amino acids: CASSQGLAGAETQYF. For the CDR3, the DNA is TGTGCCAGCAGTCAGGGACTAGCGGGAGCTGAGACCCAGTACTTC.

The chain joins TRBV6-5 to TRBJ1-1, with D uncertain. The V gene's germline CDR1 is MNHEY and CDR2 SVGAGI. The CDR3 extends over 15 amino acids. With 0 bases removed from V and 1 base from J, the gap between germline ends came to 9 bases. This CDR3 reads CASSYSSRQNTEAFF. CDR3 coding DNA: TGTGCCAGCAGTTACTCAAGCAGACAGAACACTGAAGCTTTCTTT.

The chain combines TRBV5-1 with TRBJ1-2; tentatively, D is TRBD1 (6 bases). The CDR3 sequence is 14 residues long. Germline loops: CDR1 SGHRS, CDR2 YFSETQ. V lost 4 bases and J lost 6, with 16 bases in between. Here the CDR3 reads CASSVSQGIDGYTF. The CDR3 DNA sequence: TGCGCCAGCAGCGTTTCCCAGGGGATTGATGGCTACACCTTC.

This clone appeared once. The V call is TRBV30, the J call TRBJ1-5; no firm D call. Germline V CDR1 and CDR2: GTSNPN, SVGIG (reference sequence). The V and J ends lost 0 bases and 2 bases respectively, with 8 bases between them. There are 14 residues in the CDR3. CDR3 in DNA: TGTGCCTGGAGTGTCAAGGGAGGCAATCAGCCCCAGCATTTT. Its protein is CAWSVKGGNQPQHF. Full variable domain (rest looked up from reference TRBV30 and TRBJ1-5): SQTIHQWPATLVQPVGSPLSLECTVEGTSNPNLYWYRQAAGRGLQLLFYSVGIGQISSEVPQNLSASRPQDRQFILSSKKLLLSDSGFYLCAWSVKGGNQPQHFGDGTRLSIL.

This clone is termed medium-sized (0.01 to 0.1%). The chain uses TRBV2 and TRBJ2-1, with 9 bases identical to TRBD2. Germline CDR1 is SNHLY and CDR2 is FYNNEI. This CDR3 has 15 residues. J lost 8 bases, V lost 11 bases, and 16 bases had no gene match. DNA of the CDR3: TGTGCCGATACCTCAGGCGGCGGGAGGGCCTATGAGCAGTTCTTC. This encodes CADTSGGGRAYEQFF.

For this clone: Compared with germline, one end of the junction differs, possibly owing to a read error. The rearrangement joins TRBV5-4 to TRBJ2-5, with no clear D. Germline V CDR1 and CDR2: SGHNT, YYREEE (reference sequence). The CDR3 is made up of 13 amino acids. CDR3 region: CASSSPTSETQYF. CDR3 nucleotide sequence: TGCGCCAGCAGCTCGCCAACGAGTGAGACCCAGTACTTC.

The CDR3: CASSREGTGESPLHF. The DNA of the CDR3 is TGTGCCAGCAGCCGAGAGGGGACAGGGGAGTCACCCCTCCACTTT. The chain recombines TRBV9 with TRBJ1-6, with 10 bases identical to TRBD1. In germline, CDR1 is SGDLS, CDR2 YYNGEE. With 4 bases clipped from V and 10 bases from J, the junction kept 8 bases outside the gene matches. CDR3 size: 15 residues.

The rearrangement uses TRBV11-2 and TRBJ1-1, with a tentative D call TRBD1 (6 bases). Germline values: CDR1 SGHAT, CDR2 FQNNGV. The ends were cut back, 3 bases at V and 4 bases at J, with 12 bases in the middle. The CDR3 length is 14 residues. The CDR3 spells CASSFRRGATEAFF. The DNA for the CDR3 is TGTGCCAGCAGCTTCCGGCGGGGGGCCACTGAAGCTTTCTTT.

This clone is classed as medium-sized. V is TRBV10-3 and J is TRBJ1-2, with 7 bases aligning to TRBD1. Trimming at V came to 10 bases and at J to 7 bases, leaving 15 bases not matched to a gene. CDR1 and CDR2 from the germline V gene are ENHRY and SYGVKD. The length of the CDR3 is 14 residues. CDR3 in DNA: TGTGCCACCGTACCAGGGACAGAGGGGGGTGGCTACACCTTC. Amino acids: CATVPGTEGGGYTF.

This clone was counted between two and nine times. This chain links TRBV2 with TRBJ2-7; TRBD1 is a possible D gene (6 bases). CDR1 is SNHLY, CDR2 FYNNEI, per germline. V lost 7 bases, J lost 3 bases, and 16 bases lay in between. The CDR3 spans 14 residues. The CDR3 sequence: CASIPGQPIYEQYF. In nucleotides, the CDR3 is TGTGCCAGCATCCCGGGACAACCTATCTACGAGCAGTACTTC.

The gene calls are TRBV6-5 and TRBJ2-2; no clear D. This CDR3 contains 15 residues. Germline values: CDR1 MNHEY, CDR2 SVGAGI. V dropped 3 bases and J dropped 6 bases, with 14 bases sitting between them. CDR3 region: CASSYSRLDSGELFF. The CDR3 nucleotides read TGTGCCAGCAGTTATTCACGTCTAGATTCCGGGGAGCTGTTTTTT.

The chain links TRBV28 to TRBJ1-5; possibly TRBD1 for D (5 bases). The ends were cut back, 6 bases at V and 0 bases at J, with 15 bases in the middle. Germline values: CDR1 MDHEN, CDR2 SYDVKM. The CDR3 is made up of 16 amino acids. CDR3 residues: CASSRGGRDSNQPQHF. CDR3 DNA sequence: TGTGCCAGCAGCCGAGGCGGCAGGGATAGCAATCAGCCCCAGCATTTT.

This clone was detected once. This sequence joins TRBV27 and TRBJ1-5; D might be TRBD1 (5 bases). Between the trimmed V and J ends, which lost 6 bases and 4 bases, there was a span of 16 bases. The CDR3 is 15 amino acids. From germline, CDR1 is MNHEY and CDR2 SMNVEV (reference sequence). The CDR3 protein is CASRDIGGWNQPQHF. In nucleotides, the CDR3 is TGTGCCAGCAGGGACATCGGGGGGTGGAATCAGCCCCAGCATTTT.